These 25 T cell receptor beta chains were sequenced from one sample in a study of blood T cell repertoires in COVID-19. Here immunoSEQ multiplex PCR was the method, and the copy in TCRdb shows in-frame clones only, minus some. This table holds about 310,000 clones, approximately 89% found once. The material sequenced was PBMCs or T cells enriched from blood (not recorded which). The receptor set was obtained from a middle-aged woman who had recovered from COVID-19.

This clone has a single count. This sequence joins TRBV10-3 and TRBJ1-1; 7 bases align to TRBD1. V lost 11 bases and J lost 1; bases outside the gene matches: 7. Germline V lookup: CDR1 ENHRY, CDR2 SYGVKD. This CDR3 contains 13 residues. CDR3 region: CAAVEGANTEAFF. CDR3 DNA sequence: TGTGCCGCCGTAGAGGGGGCGAACACTGAAGCTTTCTTT.

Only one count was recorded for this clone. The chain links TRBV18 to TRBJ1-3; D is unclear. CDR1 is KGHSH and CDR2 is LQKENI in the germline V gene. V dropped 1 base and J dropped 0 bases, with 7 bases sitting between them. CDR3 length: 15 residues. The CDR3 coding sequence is TGTGCCAGCTCACCACTCGGGAACTCTGGAAACACCATATATTTT. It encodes CASSPLGNSGNTIYF.

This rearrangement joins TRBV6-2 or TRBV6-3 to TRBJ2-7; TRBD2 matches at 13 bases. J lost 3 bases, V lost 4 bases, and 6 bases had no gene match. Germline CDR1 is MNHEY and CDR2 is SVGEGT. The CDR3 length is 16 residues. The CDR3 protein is CASSSRTSGGFYEQYF. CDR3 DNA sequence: TGTGCCAGCAGTTCCAGGACTAGCGGGGGATTCTACGAGCAGTACTTC.

This CDR3 is CASSPWPSDEQFF. The CDR3, as DNA: TGTGCCAGCAGCCCCTGGCCCTCTGATGAGCAGTTCTTC. This sequence joins TRBV12-3 or TRBV12-4 and TRBJ2-1; D unresolved. The CDR3 consists of 13 residues. The V gene lost 6 bases and the J gene lost 8 bases, with 14 bases spanning the gap.

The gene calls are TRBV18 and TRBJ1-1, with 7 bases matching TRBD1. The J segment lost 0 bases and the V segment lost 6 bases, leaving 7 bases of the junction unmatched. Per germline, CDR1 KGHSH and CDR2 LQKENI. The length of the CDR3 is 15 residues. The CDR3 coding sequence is TGTGCCAGCTCGTTTAGCGGACAGGTGAACACTGAAGCTTTCTTT. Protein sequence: CASSFSGQVNTEAFF.

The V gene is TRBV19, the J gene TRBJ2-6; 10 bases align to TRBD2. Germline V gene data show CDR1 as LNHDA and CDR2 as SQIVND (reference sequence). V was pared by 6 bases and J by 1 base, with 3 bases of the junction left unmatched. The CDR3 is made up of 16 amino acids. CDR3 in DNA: TGTGCCAGTAGCAGCGGGAGGGGATCTGGGGCCAACGTCCTGACTTTC. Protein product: CASSSGRGSGANVLTF.

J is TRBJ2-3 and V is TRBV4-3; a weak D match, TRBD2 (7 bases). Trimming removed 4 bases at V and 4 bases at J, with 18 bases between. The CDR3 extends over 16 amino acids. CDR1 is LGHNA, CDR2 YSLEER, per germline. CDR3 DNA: TGCGCCAGCAGCCCTTCCCTAGGGGGGGGCTCAGATACGCAGTATTTT. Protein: CASSPSLGGGSDTQYF.

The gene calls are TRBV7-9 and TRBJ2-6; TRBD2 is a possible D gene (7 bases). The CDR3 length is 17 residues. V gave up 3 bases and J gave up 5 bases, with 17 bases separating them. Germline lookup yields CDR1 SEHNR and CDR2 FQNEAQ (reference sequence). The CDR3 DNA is TGTGCCAGCAGCTTGGCGAACGGGGGGCAGAGGGCCAACGTCCTGACTTTC. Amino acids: CASSLANGGQRANVLTF.

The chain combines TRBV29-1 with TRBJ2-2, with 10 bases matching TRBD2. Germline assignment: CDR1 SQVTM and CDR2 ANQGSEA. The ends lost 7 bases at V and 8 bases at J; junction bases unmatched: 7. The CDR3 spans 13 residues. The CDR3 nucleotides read TGCAGCGCCGGACTAGCGGATACTGGGGAGCTGTTTTTT. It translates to CSAGLADTGELFF.

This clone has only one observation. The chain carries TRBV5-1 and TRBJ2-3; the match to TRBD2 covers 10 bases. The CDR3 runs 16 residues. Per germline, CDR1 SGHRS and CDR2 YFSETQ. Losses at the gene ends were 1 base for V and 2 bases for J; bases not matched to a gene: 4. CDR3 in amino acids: CASSLRTSGITDTQYF. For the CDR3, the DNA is TGCGCCAGCAGCTTGCGGACTAGCGGAATCACAGATACGCAGTATTTT.

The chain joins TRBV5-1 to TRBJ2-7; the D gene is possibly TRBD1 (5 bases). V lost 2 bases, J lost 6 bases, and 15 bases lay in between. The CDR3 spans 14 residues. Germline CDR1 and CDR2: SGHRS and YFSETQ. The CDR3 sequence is CASSFNLGPGEQYF. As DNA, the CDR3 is TGCGCCAGCAGCTTCAACCTGGGGCCGGGCGAGCAGTACTTC.

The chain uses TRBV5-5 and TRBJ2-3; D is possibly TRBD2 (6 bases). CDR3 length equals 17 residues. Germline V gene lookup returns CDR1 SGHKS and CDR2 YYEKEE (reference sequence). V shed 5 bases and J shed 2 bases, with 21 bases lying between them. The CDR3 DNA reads TGTGCCAGCAGTATTTGGGGGGAGCCACAAATCACAGATACGCAGTATTTT. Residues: CASSIWGEPQITDTQYF.

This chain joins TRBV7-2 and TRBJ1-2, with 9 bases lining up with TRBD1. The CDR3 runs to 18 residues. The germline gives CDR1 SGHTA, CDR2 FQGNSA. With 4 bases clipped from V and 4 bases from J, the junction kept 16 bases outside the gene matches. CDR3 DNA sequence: TGTGCCAGCAGCTCCCATCGACAGGGGGAAGTTATTTTCTATGGCTACACCTTC. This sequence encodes CASSSHRQGEVIFYGYTF.

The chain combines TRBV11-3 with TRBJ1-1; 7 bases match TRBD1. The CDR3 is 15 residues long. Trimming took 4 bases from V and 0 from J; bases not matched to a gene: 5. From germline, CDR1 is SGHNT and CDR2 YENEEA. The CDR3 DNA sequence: TGTGCCAGCAGCTACCAGACAGGGCTGAACACTGAAGCTTTCTTT. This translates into CASSYQTGLNTEAFF.

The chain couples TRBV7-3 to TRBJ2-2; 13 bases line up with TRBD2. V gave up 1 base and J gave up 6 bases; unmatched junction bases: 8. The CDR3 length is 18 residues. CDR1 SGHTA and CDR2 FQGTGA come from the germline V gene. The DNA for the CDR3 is TGTGCCAGCAGCTTAATAGGGACTAGCGGGGCGCACGCCGGGGAGCTGTTTTTT. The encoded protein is CASSLIGTSGAHAGELFF.

As DNA, the CDR3 is TGTGCCAGCAGCTTACTAGCGGGAGCCTACAATGAGCAGTTCTTC. The encoded protein is CASSLLAGAYNEQFF. The V gene is TRBV11-3, the J gene TRBJ2-1, with TRBD2 matching over 10 bases. The V gene's germline CDR1 is SGHNT and CDR2 YENEEA. The CDR3 sequence is 15 residues long. V shed 2 bases and J 2 bases; nucleotides not matched to a gene: 0.

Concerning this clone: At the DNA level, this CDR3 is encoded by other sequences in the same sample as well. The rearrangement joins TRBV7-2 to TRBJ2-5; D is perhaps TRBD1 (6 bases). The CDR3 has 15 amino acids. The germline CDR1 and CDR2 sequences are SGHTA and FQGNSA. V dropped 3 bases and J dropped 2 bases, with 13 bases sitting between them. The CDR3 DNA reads TGTGCCAGCAGCTTGAGGGGTAGGGGGCAAGAGACCCAGTACTTC. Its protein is CASSLRGRGQETQYF.

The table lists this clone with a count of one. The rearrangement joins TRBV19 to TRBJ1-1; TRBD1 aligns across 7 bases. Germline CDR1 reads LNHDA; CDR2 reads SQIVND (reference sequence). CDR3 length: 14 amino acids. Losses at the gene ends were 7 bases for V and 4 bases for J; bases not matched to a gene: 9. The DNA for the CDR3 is TGTGCCAGTACCCCGGGACAGTTGCGCACTGAAGCTTTCTTT. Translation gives CASTPGQLRTEAFF.

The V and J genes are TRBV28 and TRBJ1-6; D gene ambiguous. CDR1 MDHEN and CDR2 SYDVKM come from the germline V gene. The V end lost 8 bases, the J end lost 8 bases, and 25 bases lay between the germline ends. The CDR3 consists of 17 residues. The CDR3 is CASHDFLGTHGDSPLHF. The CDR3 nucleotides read TGTGCCAGCCACGACTTCTTGGGTACCCACGGGGATTCACCCCTCCACTTT. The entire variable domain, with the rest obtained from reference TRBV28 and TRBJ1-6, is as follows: DVKVTQSSRYLVKRTGEKVFLECVQDMDHENMFWYRQDPGLGLRLIYFSYDVKMKEKGDIPEGYSVSREKKERFSLILESASTNQTSMYLCASHDFLGTHGDSPLHFGNGTRLTVT.

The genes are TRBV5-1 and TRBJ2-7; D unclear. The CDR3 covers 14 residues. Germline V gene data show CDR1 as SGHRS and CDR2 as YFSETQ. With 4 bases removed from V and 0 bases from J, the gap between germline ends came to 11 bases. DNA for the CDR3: TGCGCCAGCAGCACCGATCCGAGCTCCTACGAGCAGTACTTC. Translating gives CASSTDPSSYEQYF.

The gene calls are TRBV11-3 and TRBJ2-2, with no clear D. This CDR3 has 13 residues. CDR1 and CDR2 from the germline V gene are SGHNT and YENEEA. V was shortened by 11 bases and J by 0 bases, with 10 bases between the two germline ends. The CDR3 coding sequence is TGTGCCGCGTCCCTATCGAACACCGGGGAGCTGTTTTTT. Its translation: CAASLSNTGELFF.

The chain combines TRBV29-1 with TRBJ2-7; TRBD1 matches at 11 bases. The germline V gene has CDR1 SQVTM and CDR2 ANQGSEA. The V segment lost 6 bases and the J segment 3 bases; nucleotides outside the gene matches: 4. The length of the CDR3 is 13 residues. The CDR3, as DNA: TGCAGCGTGGGGACAGGGGGGGTCTACGAGCAGTACTTC. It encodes CSVGTGGVYEQYF.

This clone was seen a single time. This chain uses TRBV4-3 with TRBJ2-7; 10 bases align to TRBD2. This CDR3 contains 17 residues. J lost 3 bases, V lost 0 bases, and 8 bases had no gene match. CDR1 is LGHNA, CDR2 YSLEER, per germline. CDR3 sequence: CASSQEGPSGRGYEQYF. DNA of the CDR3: TGCGCCAGCAGCCAAGAAGGTCCTAGCGGGAGAGGCTACGAGCAGTACTTC.

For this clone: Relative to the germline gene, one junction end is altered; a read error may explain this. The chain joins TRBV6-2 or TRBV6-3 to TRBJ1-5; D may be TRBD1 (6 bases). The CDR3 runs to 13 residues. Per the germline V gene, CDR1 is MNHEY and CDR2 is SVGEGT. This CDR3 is CASSYSDHRAQHF. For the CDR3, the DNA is TGTGCCAGCAGTTACTCAGACCACAGGGCCCAACATTTT.

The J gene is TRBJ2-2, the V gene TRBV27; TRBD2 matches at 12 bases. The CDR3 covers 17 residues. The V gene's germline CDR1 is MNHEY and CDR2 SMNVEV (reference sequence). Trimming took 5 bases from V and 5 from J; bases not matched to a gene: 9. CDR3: CASSRTSGGLETGELFF. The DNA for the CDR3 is TGTGCCAGCAGTAGAACTAGCGGGGGGTTAGAAACCGGGGAGCTGTTTTTT.